This TCR beta chain comes out of a study of blood T cell repertoires in COVID-19. Looking at the study overall: Samples came from the United States, Italy and Spain, spanning acute and convalescent COVID-19. PBMCs, B-cell-depleted T cells, or T cells were the source of the cDNA or gDNA that made up the material.

Under the authors' procedure: Using reference gene primer amplification, nucleated cell counts were estimated. Profiling relied on immunoSEQ multiplex PCR, and the TCRdb table lists in-frame clones only, not all of them. D and trimming were read from the DNA, whereas the V and J calls and clone size are those reported in that table. Among 95,000 to 100,000 clones listed, 85% were seen once. The CDR3 loop spans 13 amino acids. Germline V gene lookup returns CDR1 GTSNPN and CDR2 SVGIG (reference sequence). The chain couples TRBV30 to TRBJ1-5; weak D call: TRBD1 (5 bases). The receptor's source is a woman aged 70-85 years with active or convalescent COVID-19. The sequencing sample was made of peripheral blood. CDR3 DNA: TGTGCTTGGGGACGCTCAGACGGGCAGCCCCAGCATTTT. This sequence encodes CAWGRSDGQPQHF.